The T cell receptor beta chain described here comes from a study of T cell clusters in autoimmune cytopenias. Study outcomes and limitations: Physiological T cell clusters of healthy donors were apparently absent in primary autoimmune cytopenia patients. TRB repertoire shifts in secondary cytopenia and chronic lymphocytic leukemia mostly reflected lymphoma, not autoimmunity.

TRB was amplified by touch-down multiplex PCR, primer pools A and B combined. Reprocessing the multiplex PCR reads, TCRdb reports a single entry for every CDR3 protein and omits DNA. Found here are roughly 9,000 distinct CDR3 sequences; the top ten clones hold roughly 3%. As for this clonotype: What it binds is unknown.

CDR3 length: 15 residues. Germline V gene sequence: CDR1 LNHDA, CDR2 SQIVND (reference sequence). Each sample's input was 200 to 250 ng genomic DNA, 40,000 or so genome equivalents. The origin of this receptor is a human donor with an autoimmune cytopenia or autoimmune hepatitis (not recorded which). This chain joins TRBV19 and TRBJ2-3; TCRdb reports TRBD2, a call that lacks DNA to check it against. Sample: peripheral blood. The CDR3 sequence is CASSISGRRRDTQYF.